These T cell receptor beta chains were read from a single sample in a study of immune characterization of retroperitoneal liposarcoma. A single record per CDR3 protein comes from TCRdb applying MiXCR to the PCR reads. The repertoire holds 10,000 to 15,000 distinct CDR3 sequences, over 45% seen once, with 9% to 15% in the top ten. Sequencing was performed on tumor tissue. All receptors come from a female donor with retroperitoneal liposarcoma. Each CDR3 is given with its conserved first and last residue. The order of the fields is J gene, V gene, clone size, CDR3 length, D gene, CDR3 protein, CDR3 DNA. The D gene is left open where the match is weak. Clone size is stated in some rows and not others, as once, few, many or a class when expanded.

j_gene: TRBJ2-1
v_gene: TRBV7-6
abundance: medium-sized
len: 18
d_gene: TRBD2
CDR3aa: CASSLTRGKIETYNEQFF
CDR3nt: TGTGCCAGCAGCTTGACGCGGGGGAAGATAGAGACCTACAATGAGCAGTTCTTC

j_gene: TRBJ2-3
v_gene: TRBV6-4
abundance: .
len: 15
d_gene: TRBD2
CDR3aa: CASSDSGEGTDTQYF
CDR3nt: TGTGCCAGCAGTGACTCGGGGGAGGGAACAGATACGCAGTATTTT

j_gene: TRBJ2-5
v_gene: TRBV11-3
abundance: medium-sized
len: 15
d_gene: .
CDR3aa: CASSLGGIIGETQYF
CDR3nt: TGTGCCAGCAGCTTAGGCGGGATAATCGGAGAGACCCAGTACTTC

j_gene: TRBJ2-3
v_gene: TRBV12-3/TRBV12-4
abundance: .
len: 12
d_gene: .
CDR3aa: CASSISPDTQYF
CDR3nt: TGTGCCAGCAGTATCAGCCCGGATACGCAGTATTTT

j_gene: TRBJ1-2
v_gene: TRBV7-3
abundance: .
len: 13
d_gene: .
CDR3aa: CASSLNGGSGYTF
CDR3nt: TGTGCCAGCAGCTTAAACGGGGGCTCGGGCTACACCTTC

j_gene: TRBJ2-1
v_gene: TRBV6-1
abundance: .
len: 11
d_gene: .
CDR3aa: CASSEALYGFF
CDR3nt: TGTGCCAGCAGTGAAGCGCTCTATGGGTTCTTC

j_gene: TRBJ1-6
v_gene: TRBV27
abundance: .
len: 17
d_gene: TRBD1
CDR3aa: CASSLDVGTGGGPPLHF
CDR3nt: TGTGCCAGCAGTTTAGATGTCGGGACAGGGGGCGGTCCACCCCTCCACTTT

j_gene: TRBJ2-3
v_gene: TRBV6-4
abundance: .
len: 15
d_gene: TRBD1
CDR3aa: CASSARTGGTDTQYF
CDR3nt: TGTGCCAGCAGCGCCAGAACAGGGGGCACAGATACGCAGTATTTT

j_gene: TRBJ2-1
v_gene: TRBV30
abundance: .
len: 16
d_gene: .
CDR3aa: CAWSVSTAQRYNEQFF
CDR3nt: TGTGCCTGGAGTGTAAGTACAGCCCAGAGGTACAATGAGCAGTTCTTC

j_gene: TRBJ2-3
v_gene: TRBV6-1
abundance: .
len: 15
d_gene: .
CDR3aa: CASTGQKELTDTQYF
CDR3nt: TGTGCCAGCACTGGTCAGAAGGAACTCACAGATACGCAGTATTTT

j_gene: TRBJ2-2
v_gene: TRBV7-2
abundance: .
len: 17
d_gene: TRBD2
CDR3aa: CASSTWTSGRAGGELFF
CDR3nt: TGTGCCAGCAGCACCTGGACTAGCGGGAGGGCGGGGGGGGAGCTGTTTTTT

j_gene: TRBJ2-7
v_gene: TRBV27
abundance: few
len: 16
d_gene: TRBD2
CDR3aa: CASRSSLAGGTYEQYF
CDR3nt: TGTGCCAGCAGATCCTCCCTAGCGGGAGGGACCTACGAGCAGTACTTC

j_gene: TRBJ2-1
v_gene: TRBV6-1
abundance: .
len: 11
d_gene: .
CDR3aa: CATTSHNEQFF
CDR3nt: TGTGCCACTACGTCTCACAATGAGCAGTTCTTC

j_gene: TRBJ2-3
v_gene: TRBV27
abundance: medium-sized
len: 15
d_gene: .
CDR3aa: CASSLMGYGTDTQYF
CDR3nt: TGTGCCAGCAGTTTAATGGGGTATGGCACAGATACGCAGTATTTT

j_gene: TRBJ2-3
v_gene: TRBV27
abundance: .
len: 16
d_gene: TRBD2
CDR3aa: CASSRGTSGSLGTQYF
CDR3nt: TGTGCCAGCAGTCGAGGGACTAGCGGGAGTTTGGGAACGCAGTATTTT